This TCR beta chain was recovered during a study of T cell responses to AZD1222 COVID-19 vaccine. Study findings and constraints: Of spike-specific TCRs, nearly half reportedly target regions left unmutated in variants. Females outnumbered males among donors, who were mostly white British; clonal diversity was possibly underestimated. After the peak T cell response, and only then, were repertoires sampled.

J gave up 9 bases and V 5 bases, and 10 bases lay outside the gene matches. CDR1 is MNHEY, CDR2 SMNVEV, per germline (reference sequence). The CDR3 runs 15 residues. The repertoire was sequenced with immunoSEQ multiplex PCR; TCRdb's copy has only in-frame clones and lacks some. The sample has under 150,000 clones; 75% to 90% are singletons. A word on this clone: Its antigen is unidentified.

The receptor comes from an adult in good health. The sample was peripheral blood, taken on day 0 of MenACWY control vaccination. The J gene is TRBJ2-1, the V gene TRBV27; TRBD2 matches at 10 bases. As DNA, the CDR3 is TGTGCCAGCAGTCCCCAACTAGCGGGGTCTAGTGAGCAGTTCTTC. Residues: CASSPQLAGSSEQFF.